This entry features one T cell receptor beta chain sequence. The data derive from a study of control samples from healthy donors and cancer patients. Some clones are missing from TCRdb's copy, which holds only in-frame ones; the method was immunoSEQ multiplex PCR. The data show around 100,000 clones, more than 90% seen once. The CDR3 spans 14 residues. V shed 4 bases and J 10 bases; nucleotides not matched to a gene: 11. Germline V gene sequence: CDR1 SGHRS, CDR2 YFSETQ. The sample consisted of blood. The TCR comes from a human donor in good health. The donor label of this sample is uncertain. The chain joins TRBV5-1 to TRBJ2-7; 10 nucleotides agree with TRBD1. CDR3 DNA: TGCGCCAGCAGCACGTCCCCCGGGACAGGGGTTCAGTACTTC. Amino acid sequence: CASSTSPGTGVQYF.